This T cell receptor beta chain was observed in a study of tumor-infiltrating lymphocytes in oesophageal squamous cell carcinoma. TCRdb re-called the PCR reads with MiXCR, one entry per CDR3 protein. The sample includes around 13,000 distinct CDR3 sequences, about 55% seen only once; the top ten take 28%. The germline V gene encodes CDR1 LNHDA and CDR2 SQIVND (reference sequence). V was pared by 4 bases and J by 5 bases, with 5 bases of the junction left unmatched. This CDR3 region has 16 residues. This clonotype is labeled medium-sized (0.01 to 0.1%). The clonotype comes from a female donor with esophageal squamous cell carcinoma. The chain recombines TRBV19 with TRBJ2-1; 13 nucleotides align to TRBD2. The specimen sequenced was esophageal tumor tissue. In DNA, the CDR3 is TGTGCCAGTAGTAAAACTAGCGGGAGGGCGGACAATGAGCAGTTCTTC. Protein sequence: CASSKTSGRADNEQFF.